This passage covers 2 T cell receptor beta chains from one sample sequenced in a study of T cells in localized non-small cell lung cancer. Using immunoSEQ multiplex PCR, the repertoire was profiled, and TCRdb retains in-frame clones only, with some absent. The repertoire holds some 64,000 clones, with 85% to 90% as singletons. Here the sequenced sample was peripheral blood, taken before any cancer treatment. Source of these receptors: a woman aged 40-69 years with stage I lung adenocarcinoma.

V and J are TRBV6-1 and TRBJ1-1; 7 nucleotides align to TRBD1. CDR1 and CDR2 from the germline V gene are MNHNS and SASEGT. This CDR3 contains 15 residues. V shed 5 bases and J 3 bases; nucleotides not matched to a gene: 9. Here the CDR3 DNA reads TGTGCCAGCAGTCTCAACAGGGGATCGGACACTGAAGCTTTCTTT. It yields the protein CASSLNRGSDTEAFF.

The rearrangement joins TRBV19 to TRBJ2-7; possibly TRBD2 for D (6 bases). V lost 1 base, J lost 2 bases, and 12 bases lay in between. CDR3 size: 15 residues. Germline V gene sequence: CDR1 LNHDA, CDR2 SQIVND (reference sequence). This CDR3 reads CASSIGFGGAYEQYF. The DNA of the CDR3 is TGTGCCAGTAGTATAGGGTTCGGAGGGGCCTACGAGCAGTACTTC. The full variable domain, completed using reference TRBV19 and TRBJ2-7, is DGGITQSPKYLFRKEGQNVTLSCEQNLNHDAMYWYRQDPGQGLRLIYYSQIVNDFQKGDIAEGYSVSREKKESFPLTVTSAQKNPTAFYLCASSIGFGGAYEQYFGPGTRLTVT.